This TCR beta chain was profiled in a study of T cell repertoires in cytomegalovirus infection. This clonotype has more than one count but fewer than ten. Its antigen remains unidentified. CDR1 MNHEY and CDR2 SVGEGT come from the germline V gene. The length of the CDR3 is 16 residues. The V and J ends lost 4 bases and 6 bases, in that order; junction bases with no gene match: 11. TCRdb re-derived calls from the reads in MiXCR, one entry per CDR3 protein. The sample consists of fewer than 850,000 distinct CDR3 sequences, approximately 32% of them appearing once. The source of this sequence is a human donor in good health (CMV status not recorded). Some clones in this sample may be carry-over from other donors' samples. The sample was cultured CD8+ T cells from PBMCs, taken from culture after CMV antigen stimulation. The chain uses TRBV6-2 or TRBV6-3 and TRBJ1-5; TRBD1 aligns across 8 bases. CDR3 bases: TGTGCCAGCAGTTCCCCCCAGACAGGGGTAGGTCAGCCCCAGCATTTT. It yields the protein CASSSPQTGVGQPQHF.